This T cell receptor beta chain was profiled in a study of blood T cells in healthy people across ages. Points from the study as a whole: With unsorted PBMCs, a conclusive comparison of naive versus antigen-experienced cells was not possible. Diversity of TCR beta per million T cells declined in a roughly linear way with age.

Comment on this clonotype: Its matching antigen is unknown.

Germline CDR1 is MNHEY and CDR2 is SMNVEV (reference sequence). V shed 11 bases and J shed 5 bases, with 10 bases lying between them. The CDR3 contains 11 residues. Next came a second PCR, run for roughly 7 to 12 cycles, which used a sample-barcoded 5' primer along with a J-beta primer mix. TCRdb analysed the 5' RACE reads with MiXCR anew, one entry per CDR3 protein. This table holds 1.5 million to 2 million distinct CDR3 sequences, approximately 28% found once. The origin of this receptor is a woman between 25 and 40 years old in good health. The rearrangement links TRBV27 to TRBJ2-1; no reliable D call. The source material was blood. This chain's CDR3 is CARPLHNEQFF. CDR3 in DNA: TGTGCCCGCCCTCTCCACAATGAGCAGTTCTTC.